This T cell receptor (beta chain) was identified during a study of cytomegalovirus exposure and HLA in healthy donors. It was with 60 Vbeta and 13 Jbeta primers that the PCR ran. Profiled with immunoSEQ multiplex PCR; TCRdb holds only in-frame clones, not every one. Here the sample spans more than 100,000 clones, around 78% being singletons. Study observations and caveats: Apart from CMV serostatus, no immune exposure information was available. Productive status was seen about 90% or about 30% of the time for most TCR beta V segments in an earlier analysis.

Note on this clone: Its antigen remains unknown.

Sequencing was done on a sample of PBMCs. The sequence came from a woman aged 18-29 years in good health and CMV-seronegative.

CDR3 DNA sequence: TGTGCCTGGAGTGGACTTGGACAGGGGAGCACTGAAGCTTTCTTT. Amino acid sequence: CAWSGLGQGSTEAFF. The rearrangement links TRBV30 to TRBJ1-1, with 9 bases lining up with TRBD1. The V segment lost 1 base and the J segment 4 bases; nucleotides outside the gene matches: 7. The CDR3 totals 15 residues. Germline V gene sequence: CDR1 GTSNPN, CDR2 SVGIG (reference sequence).